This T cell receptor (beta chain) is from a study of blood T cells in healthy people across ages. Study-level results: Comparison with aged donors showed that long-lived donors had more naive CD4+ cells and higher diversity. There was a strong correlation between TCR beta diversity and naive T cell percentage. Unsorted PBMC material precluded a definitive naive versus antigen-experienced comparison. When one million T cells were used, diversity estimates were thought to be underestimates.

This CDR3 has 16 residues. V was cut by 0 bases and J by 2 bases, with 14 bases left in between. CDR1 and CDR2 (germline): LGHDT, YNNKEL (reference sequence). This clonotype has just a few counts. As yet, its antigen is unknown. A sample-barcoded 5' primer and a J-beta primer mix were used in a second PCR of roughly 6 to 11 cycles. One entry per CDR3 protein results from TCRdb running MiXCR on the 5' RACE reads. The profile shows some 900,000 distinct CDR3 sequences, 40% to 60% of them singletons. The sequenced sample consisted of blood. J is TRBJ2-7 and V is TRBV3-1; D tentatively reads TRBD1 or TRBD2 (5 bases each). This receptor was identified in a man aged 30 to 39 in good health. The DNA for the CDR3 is TGTGCCAGCAGCCAAGAATTCGGCAGGGACGCCTACGAGCAGTACTTC. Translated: CASSQEFGRDAYEQYF.